This T cell receptor (beta chain) stems from a study of T cell clusters in autoimmune cytopenias. TRB was amplified from around 250 ng of peripheral blood genomic DNA per sample. Germline V CDR1 and CDR2: SGHRS, YFSETQ. The CDR3 loop spans 14 amino acids. Study results and caveats: Physiological T cell clusters of healthy donors were apparently absent in primary autoimmune cytopenia patients.

Multiplex touch-down PCR amplified TRB using TRB-A and TRB-B pools in one tube. From its re-call of the multiplex PCR reads, TCRdb lists each CDR3 protein once, without DNA. The sample includes around 9,000 distinct CDR3 sequences. Considering frequency, this clonotype is medium-sized (0.01 to 0.1%). What it binds is unknown. This chain joins TRBV5-1 and TRBJ2-1; absent DNA, TCRdb's TRBD2 call cannot be checked. The receptor's source is a human donor with an autoimmune cytopenia or autoimmune hepatitis (not recorded which). Sequencing was carried out using peripheral blood. The CDR3 region is CASSFVTSDAGQFF.